The T cell receptor beta chain described here comes from a study of blood T cell repertoires in COVID-19. Study overall: Samples taken during acute and convalescent COVID-19 were collected in the United States, Italy and Spain. Nucleic acid was either cDNA or gDNA, and it came from T cells, B-cell-depleted T cells, or PBMCs.

The junction had 12 bases not matched to a gene; V was cut back by 3 bases and J by 7 bases. Germline V gene data show CDR1 as SGHVS and CDR2 as FNYEAQ. The CDR3 covers 17 residues. TCRdb keeps only in-frame clones here, not all; method: immunoSEQ multiplex PCR. The sample lists about 150,000 clones; 70% to 90% were seen once. This sequence joins TRBV7-6 and TRBJ2-2; 9 bases agree with TRBD2. The sequenced material came from peripheral blood. The clonotype comes from a woman of 80 years or more with COVID-19, enrolled during active disease. The CDR3 is CASSLGAAGGGGGELFF. In DNA, the CDR3 is TGTGCCAGCAGCTTGGGGGCAGCGGGAGGAGGTGGCGGGGAGCTGTTTTTT.